The rows below give T cell receptor beta chains drawn from one sample of a study of T cell responses to AZD1222 COVID-19 vaccine. Only in-frame clones appear in the TCRdb table, and some are missing; sequencing was by immunoSEQ multiplex PCR. Of 120,000 or so clones listed, 80% to 90% are singletons. The sample consisted of peripheral blood, taken on day 0 of AZD1222 vaccination. The receptor source for this set is an adult in good health. Each CDR3 is given with its conserved first and last residue. D genes are given only for firm matches. Rows may omit the clone size; those that give it use once, few, many or a size class.

cdr3_aa: CASSSRGGATNEKLFF
cdr3_nt: TGTGCCAGCAGCTCCCGTGGGGGGGCAACTAATGAAAAACTGTTTTTT
d_call: NA
j_call: TRBJ1-4
clone_size: NA
v_call: TRBV7-6

cdr3_aa: CASSSGTVKGNTIYF
cdr3_nt: TGTGCCAGCAGCTCCGGGACAGTAAAGGGAAACACCATATATTTT
d_call: TRBD1
j_call: TRBJ1-3
clone_size: few
v_call: TRBV7-2

cdr3_aa: CASSLIPGQGMGYTF
cdr3_nt: TGTGCCAGCAGTTTGATCCCAGGACAGGGGATGGGCTACACCTTC
d_call: TRBD1
j_call: TRBJ1-2
clone_size: NA
v_call: TRBV28

cdr3_aa: CASRPGQGSAEKLFF
cdr3_nt: TGTGCCAGCAGGCCGGGACAGGGGTCGGCTGAAAAACTGTTTTTT
d_call: TRBD1
j_call: TRBJ1-4
clone_size: NA
v_call: TRBV6-5

cdr3_aa: CASSLGLVNTEAFF
cdr3_nt: TGTGCCAGCAGCTTAGGATTGGTGAACACTGAAGCTTTCTTT
d_call: NA
j_call: TRBJ1-1
clone_size: NA
v_call: TRBV11-2

cdr3_aa: CASSSLGQGRETQYF
cdr3_nt: TGTGCCAGCAGTTCCTTGGGACAGGGGCGAGAGACCCAGTACTTC
d_call: TRBD1
j_call: TRBJ2-5
clone_size: few
v_call: TRBV2

cdr3_aa: CASSPSGTGIHEKLFF
cdr3_nt: TGTGCCAGTAGTCCTTCCGGGACAGGGATTCATGAAAAACTGTTTTTT
d_call: TRBD1
j_call: TRBJ1-4
clone_size: NA
v_call: TRBV19

cdr3_aa: CSASNRENSPLHF
cdr3_nt: TGCAGTGCTAGTAACAGAGAGAATTCACCCCTCCACTTT
d_call: NA
j_call: TRBJ1-6
clone_size: NA
v_call: TRBV20-1

cdr3_aa: CASSPRPGANNNEQFF
cdr3_nt: TGTGCCAGCTCACCGCGCCCAGGGGCAAACAACAATGAGCAGTTCTTC
d_call: NA
j_call: TRBJ2-1
clone_size: NA
v_call: TRBV18

cdr3_aa: CASSSLGAYGNTIYF
cdr3_nt: TGTGCCAGCAGTTCTTTGGGGGCTTATGGAAACACCATATATTTT
d_call: NA
j_call: TRBJ1-3
clone_size: NA
v_call: TRBV28

cdr3_aa: CASSIDGGNTIYF
cdr3_nt: TGTGCCAGCAGCATTGACGGAGGAAACACCATATATTTT
d_call: NA
j_call: TRBJ1-3
clone_size: NA
v_call: TRBV7-2

cdr3_aa: CASSRGDSQNYGYTF
cdr3_nt: TGCGCCAGCAGCAGAGGGGACAGTCAGAACTATGGCTACACCTTC
d_call: TRBD1
j_call: TRBJ1-2
clone_size: NA
v_call: TRBV5-1

cdr3_aa: CASSVIQGSGNTIYF
cdr3_nt: TGTGCCAGCAGTGTCATACAGGGATCTGGAAACACCATATATTTT
d_call: NA
j_call: TRBJ1-3
clone_size: few
v_call: TRBV2

cdr3_aa: CSASGVPRGTEAFF
cdr3_nt: TGCAGTGCTAGTGGCGTCCCCAGGGGGACTGAAGCTTTCTTT
d_call: TRBD1
j_call: TRBJ1-1
clone_size: NA
v_call: TRBV20-1

cdr3_aa: CASSFYGSLYGYTF
cdr3_nt: TGTGCCAGCAGCTTCTACGGCAGCCTCTATGGCTACACCTTC
d_call: NA
j_call: TRBJ1-2
clone_size: NA
v_call: TRBV5-6

cdr3_aa: CASSLVPPGNEQFF
cdr3_nt: TGTGCCAGCAGCTTGGTTCCCCCGGGCAATGAGCAGTTCTTC
d_call: NA
j_call: TRBJ2-1
clone_size: few
v_call: TRBV5-6

cdr3_aa: CASSVGSAAGNTIYF
cdr3_nt: TGTGCCAGCAGCGTAGGGTCAGCAGCTGGAAACACCATATATTTT
d_call: NA
j_call: TRBJ1-3
clone_size: once
v_call: TRBV9

cdr3_aa: CATSRDLNSYEKLFF
cdr3_nt: TGTGCCACCAGCAGAGATTTGAACAGCTATGAAAAACTGTTTTTT
d_call: NA
j_call: TRBJ1-4
clone_size: once
v_call: TRBV15

cdr3_aa: CASIPPDRTDTQYF
cdr3_nt: TGTGCCAGCATTCCCCCGGACCGCACAGATACGCAGTATTTT
d_call: NA
j_call: TRBJ2-3
clone_size: few
v_call: TRBV27

cdr3_aa: CASRVYGDYGYTF
cdr3_nt: TGTGCCAGCAGGGTTTATGGTGACTATGGCTACACCTTC
d_call: NA
j_call: TRBJ1-2
clone_size: NA
v_call: TRBV28

cdr3_aa: CASSQDVEINEKLFF
cdr3_nt: TGCGCCAGCAGCCAAGATGTAGAGATTAATGAAAAACTGTTTTTT
d_call: NA
j_call: TRBJ1-4
clone_size: once
v_call: TRBV4-1

cdr3_aa: CASSRRGISYEQYF
cdr3_nt: TGTGCCAGCAGTCGACGAGGGATTTCCTACGAGCAGTACTTC
d_call: NA
j_call: TRBJ2-7
clone_size: NA
v_call: TRBV27

cdr3_aa: CASSSRDSLRGGYTF
cdr3_nt: TGTGCCAGCAGCTCCCGGGACAGCCTCAGGGGAGGCTACACCTTC
d_call: TRBD1
j_call: TRBJ1-2
clone_size: NA
v_call: TRBV9

cdr3_aa: CSVEEGGYGDTDTQYF
cdr3_nt: TGCAGCGTTGAAGAGGGGGGTTACGGGGACACAGATACGCAGTATTTT
d_call: NA
j_call: TRBJ2-3
clone_size: NA
v_call: TRBV29-1